This T cell receptor (beta chain) was captured in a study of blood T cell repertoires in COVID-19. As handled by the study authors: It was from reference gene primer amplification that nucleated cell counts were estimated. Method: immunoSEQ multiplex PCR; TCRdb's copy keeps in-frame clones and lacks some. D and trimming come from the DNA, and the V and J calls and clone size come from that table. This repertoire shows roughly 190,000 clones, 75% to 90% found once; its top ten account for under 8%. Germline CDR1 and CDR2: MNHEY and SMNVEV (reference sequence). Trimming left V 8 bases short and J 9 bases short, with 17 bases between. The CDR3 totals 14 residues.

The sequenced sample was peripheral blood. This receptor was obtained from a man aged 60-69 years with acute or convalescent COVID-19. The chain links TRBV27 to TRBJ1-6; a weak D match, TRBD1 (5 bases). CDR3 amino acids: CASATGLSGSPLHF. The CDR3 DNA sequence: TGTGCCAGCGCCACAGGATTATCTGGTTCACCCCTCCACTTT.